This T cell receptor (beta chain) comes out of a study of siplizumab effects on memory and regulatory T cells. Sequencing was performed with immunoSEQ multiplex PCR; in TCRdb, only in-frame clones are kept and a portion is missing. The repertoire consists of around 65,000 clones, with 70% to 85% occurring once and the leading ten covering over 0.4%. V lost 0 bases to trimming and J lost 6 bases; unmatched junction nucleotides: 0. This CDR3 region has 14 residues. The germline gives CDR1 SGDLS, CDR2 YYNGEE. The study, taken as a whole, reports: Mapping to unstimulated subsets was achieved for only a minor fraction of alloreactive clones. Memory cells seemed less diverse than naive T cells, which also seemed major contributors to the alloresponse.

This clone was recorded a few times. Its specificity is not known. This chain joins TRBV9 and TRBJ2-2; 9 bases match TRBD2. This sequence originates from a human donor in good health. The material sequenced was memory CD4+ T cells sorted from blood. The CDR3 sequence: CASSVGLAAGELFF. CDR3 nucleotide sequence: TGTGCCAGCAGCGTAGGACTAGCGGCCGGGGAGCTGTTTTTT.